This T cell receptor (beta chain) was obtained from a study of T cells in narcolepsy (dated by TCRdb to 2016 to 2018). A note on the overall study: Patients with narcolepsy type 1 or type 2 (NT1, NT2) and healthy control donors were enrolled in the study. The study sought autoreactive T cells targeting hypocretin neuron self-antigens (hypocretin, TRIB2) in narcolepsy patients, using TCR Vbeta sequencing to track clonotypes in blood and CSF.

The method was the immunoSEQ multiplex PCR assay. Here the immuneACCESS table is served through TCRdb, limited to in-frame sequences with V and J called. Missing clones are a known gap in these copies; in checked studies unresolved V genes cover under half, and the rest lacks a known reason. Present in this sample are some 17,000 clones, just under 75% of which were seen just once. 14% to 15% of the sample lies in the top ten. V was cut back by 2 bases and J by 4 bases, leaving a gap of 11 bases between them. The CDR3 sequence holds 14 residues, the cysteine and phenylalanine included. Just the 42-base CDR3 DNA is kept, in frame starting at base 1. The germline V gene yields MNHEY for CDR1 and SVGAGI for CDR2. To allow TCR Vbeta sequencing and a comparison with CSF CD8+ T cells, memory CD8+ T cells were sorted ex vivo from the blood of patients. Results the study describes overall, beyond this receptor: Plots comparing CSF and blood CD4+ T cell clonotypes from the same patient highlighted HCRT-specific and TRIB2-specific autoreactive clonotypes. Autoreactive clonotypes were reported to be detected serially in the blood of the same patients and of different patients, but not in the blood of healthy controls.

With regard to this clone: Its target antigen remains unknown. Base quality data are lacking; no much larger clone is found one base away.

The chain uses TRBV6-5 and TRBJ1-2, with the D gene not confidently named. The sample comprised CD45RA- memory CD8+ T cells from PBMCs. The cell subset or site tag for this specimen amounts to: memory T cells sorted ex vivo from peripheral blood. This clonotype was sampled from a human donor with narcolepsy. The CDR3 protein: CASSYGPNIYGYTF. The DNA sequence reads TGTGCCAGCAGTTACGGTCCAAATATCTATGGCTACACCTTC.